The TCR beta chain under discussion was sequenced for a study of blood T cell repertoires in COVID-19. In the original processing: Estimated nucleated cell counts came from reference gene primer amplification. The repertoire was sequenced with immunoSEQ multiplex PCR; TCRdb's copy has only in-frame clones and lacks some. The D gene and trimming were derived from the DNA, and the V and J assignments and clone size from that table. The sample shows about 220,000 clones, roughly four fifths of them seen only once. CDR1 is MNHNS, CDR2 SASEGT, per germline. J lost 10 bases, V lost 0 bases, and 9 bases had no gene match. The CDR3 runs to 15 residues.

The chain carries TRBV6-1 and TRBJ2-7; 10 positions agree with TRBD1. This TCR came from a woman in her 30s who had recovered from COVID-19. Sample: peripheral blood. The CDR3 loop is CASSEAVRGQGRQYF. The CDR3 region has the DNA TGTGCCAGCAGTGAAGCGGTTAGGGGACAGGGGCGACAGTACTTC.